This T cell receptor (beta chain) is drawn from a study of radiation and T cells in renal cell carcinoma. Study results and caveats: Top tumor clonotypes rose in blood 2 weeks post-radiation, then contracted.

Notes on this clone: Its antigen is not identified.

TCRdb's table, derived via immunoSEQ multiplex PCR, lists solely in-frame clones and lacks some. Of 120,000 or so clones in the sample, 88% were seen once. Time point defined: blood 2 weeks post-SBRT. The sample's treatment: 15 Gy SBRT to primary tumor, nephrectomy 4 weeks later. V lost 0 bases, J lost 0 bases, and 13 bases lay in between. The V gene's germline CDR1 is SGHRS and CDR2 YFSETQ. The CDR3 has 16 residues. This TCR derives from a woman between 65 and 79 years old with renal cell carcinoma. The specimen was blood, collected from a patient whose treatment included radiotherapy and nephrectomy. V gene TRBV5-1 combines with J gene TRBJ2-7; possibly TRBD2 for D (5 bases). The CDR3 nucleotides are TGCGCCAGCAGCTTGGCCCCCGCGGGTGACTCCTACGAGCAGTACTTC. Encoded protein: CASSLAPAGDSYEQYF.